This T cell receptor beta chain was sequenced for a study of neoadjuvant anti-PD-1 for oral cavity cancer. This clone was detected only once. Its antigen is unidentified. Study-wide points: Treg/Th17 ratio rose with pretreatment blood and fell with post-treatment tumor TCRbeta clonality.

Blood libraries mostly used approximately 0.5 ug genomic DNA, six replicates each. Sequencing used immunoSEQ multiplex PCR; TCRdb keeps in-frame clones, though not all of them. The repertoire has 75,000 to 100,000 clones, more than 80% of them found once; the top ten carry over 3%. Trimming at V came to 1 base and at J to 2 bases, leaving 7 bases not matched to a gene. There are 16 residues in the CDR3. Germline V gene data show CDR1 as SNHLY and CDR2 as FYNNEI. The sequence came from a person aged 40-85 years with oral cavity squamous cell carcinoma. This specimen was PBMCs, taken before nivolumab (anti-PD-1) treatment. This rearrangement joins TRBV2 to TRBJ2-7, with TRBD2 identical over 8 bases. The CDR3 loop reads CASSEGERELPYEQYF. Here the CDR3 DNA reads TGTGCCAGCAGTGAAGGCGAGCGGGAGTTGCCCTACGAGCAGTACTTC.